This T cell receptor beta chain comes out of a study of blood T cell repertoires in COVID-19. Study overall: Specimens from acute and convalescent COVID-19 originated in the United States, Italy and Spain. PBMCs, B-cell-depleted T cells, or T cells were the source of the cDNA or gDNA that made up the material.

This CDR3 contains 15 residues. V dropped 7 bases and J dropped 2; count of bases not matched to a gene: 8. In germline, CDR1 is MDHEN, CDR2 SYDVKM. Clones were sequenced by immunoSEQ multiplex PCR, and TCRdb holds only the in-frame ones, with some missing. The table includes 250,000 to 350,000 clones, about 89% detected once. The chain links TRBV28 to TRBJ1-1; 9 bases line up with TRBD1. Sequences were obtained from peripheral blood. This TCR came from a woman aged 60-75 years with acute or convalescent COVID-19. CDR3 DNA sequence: TGTGCCAGCACACTTCACAGGGGGCCCAACACTGAAGCTTTCTTT. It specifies CASTLHRGPNTEAFF.